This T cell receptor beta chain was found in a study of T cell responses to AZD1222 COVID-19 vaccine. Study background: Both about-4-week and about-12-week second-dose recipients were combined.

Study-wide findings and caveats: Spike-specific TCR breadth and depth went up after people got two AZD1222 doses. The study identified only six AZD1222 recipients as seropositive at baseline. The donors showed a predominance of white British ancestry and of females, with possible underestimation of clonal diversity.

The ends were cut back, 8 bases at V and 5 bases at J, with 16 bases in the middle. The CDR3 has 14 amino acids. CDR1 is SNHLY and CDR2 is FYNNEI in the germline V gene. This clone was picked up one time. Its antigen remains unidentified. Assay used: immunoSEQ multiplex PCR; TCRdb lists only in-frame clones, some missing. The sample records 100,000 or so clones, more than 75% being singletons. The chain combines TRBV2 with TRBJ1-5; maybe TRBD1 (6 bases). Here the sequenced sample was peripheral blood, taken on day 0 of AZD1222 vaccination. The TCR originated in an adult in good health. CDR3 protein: CASSTQGIDQPQHF. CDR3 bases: TGTGCCAGCTCAACACAGGGAATCGATCAGCCCCAGCATTTT.